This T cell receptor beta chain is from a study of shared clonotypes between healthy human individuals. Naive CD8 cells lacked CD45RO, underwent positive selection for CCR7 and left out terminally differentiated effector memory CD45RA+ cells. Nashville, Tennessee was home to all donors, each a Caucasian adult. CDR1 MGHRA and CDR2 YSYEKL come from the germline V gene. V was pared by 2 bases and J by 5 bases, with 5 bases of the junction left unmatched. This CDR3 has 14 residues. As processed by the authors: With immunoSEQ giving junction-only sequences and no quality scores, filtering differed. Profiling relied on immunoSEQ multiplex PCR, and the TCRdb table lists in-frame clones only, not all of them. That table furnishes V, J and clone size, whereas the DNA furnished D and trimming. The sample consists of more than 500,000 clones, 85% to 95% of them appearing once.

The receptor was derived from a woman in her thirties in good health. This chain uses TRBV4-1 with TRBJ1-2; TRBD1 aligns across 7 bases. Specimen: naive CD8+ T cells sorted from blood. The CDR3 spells CASSQIGGGYGYTF. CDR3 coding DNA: TGCGCCAGCAGCCAAATAGGGGGCGGGTATGGCTACACCTTC.